This T cell receptor beta chain was profiled in a study of blood T cell repertoires in COVID-19. Method: immunoSEQ multiplex PCR; TCRdb's copy keeps in-frame clones and lacks some. The sample shows approximately 50,000 clones, around 85% of them seen only once. The germline V gene encodes CDR1 MDHEN and CDR2 SYDVKM. V was pared by 7 bases and J by 3 bases, with 16 bases between. The CDR3 covers 15 residues. The chain is built from TRBV28 and TRBJ1-3, with D tentatively TRBD1 (6 bases). This TCR was sampled from a man in his 60s with acute or convalescent COVID-19. Sequenced sample: peripheral blood. Here the CDR3 DNA reads TGTGCCAGCACCCCGAGACAGGTTCGTGGAAACACCATATATTTT. It codes for CASTPRQVRGNTIYF.